A selection of T cell receptor beta chains follows, all from one sample in a study of T cells in localized non-small cell lung cancer. Clones were sequenced by immunoSEQ multiplex PCR, and TCRdb holds only the in-frame ones, with some missing. Among some 90,000 clones, 87% were seen once, and the ten largest hold roughly 14%. The starting material was peripheral blood, obtained before any cancer treatment. Receptors originate from a man aged 40 to 70 with stage I squamous cell lung carcinoma. CDR3s include the opening cysteine and the closing phenylalanine or tryptophan. Fields, in order: J gene, D gene, clone size, V gene, CDR3 protein, CDR3 DNA. D genes are given only for firm matches. The size of a clone is reported for some rows only, either as once, few or many, or as a class for expanded clones.

j_gene: TRBJ2-7
d_gene: TRBD2
abundance: -
v_gene: TRBV15
CDR3aa: CATSPLGAGGPYEQYF
CDR3nt: TGTGCCACCAGCCCCCTAGGGGCGGGGGGGCCCTACGAGCAGTACTTC

j_gene: TRBJ1-1
d_gene: -
abundance: once
v_gene: TRBV6-6
CDR3aa: CASSSRTASGTEAFF
CDR3nt: TGTGCCAGCAGTTCCCGGACCGCATCGGGCACTGAAGCTTTCTTT

j_gene: TRBJ2-7
d_gene: -
abundance: -
v_gene: TRBV28
CDR3aa: CASSFSSGFYEQYF
CDR3nt: TGTGCCAGCAGTTTTAGCAGTGGTTTCTACGAGCAGTACTTC

j_gene: TRBJ2-7
d_gene: -
abundance: -
v_gene: TRBV6-1
CDR3aa: CATETVYEQYF
CDR3nt: TGTGCCACCGAGACAGTCTACGAGCAGTACTTC

j_gene: TRBJ1-1
d_gene: -
abundance: -
v_gene: TRBV9
CDR3aa: CASSAPSGVGTEAFF
CDR3nt: TGTGCCAGCAGCGCCCCGTCGGGGGTCGGCACTGAAGCTTTCTTT

j_gene: TRBJ2-7
d_gene: -
abundance: few
v_gene: TRBV5-6
CDR3aa: CASSLYRFAGQPRGEQYF
CDR3nt: TGTGCCAGCAGCTTGTATCGGTTCGCGGGACAGCCACGAGGCGAGCAGTACTTC

j_gene: TRBJ2-7
d_gene: TRBD1
abundance: -
v_gene: TRBV10-3
CDR3aa: CAISEYTGGTYEQYF
CDR3nt: TGTGCCATCAGTGAGTACACAGGGGGCACGTACGAGCAGTACTTC

j_gene: TRBJ2-1
d_gene: -
abundance: -
v_gene: TRBV21-1
CDR3aa: CASSSPGTSGGPGEQFF
CDR3nt: TGTGCCAGCAGCTCCCCCGGGACTAGCGGGGGCCCCGGGGAGCAGTTCTTC

j_gene: TRBJ2-7
d_gene: TRBD1
abundance: -
v_gene: TRBV5-1
CDR3aa: CASSINTGGHYEQYF
CDR3nt: TGCGCCAGCAGCATTAATACAGGGGGACACTACGAGCAGTACTTC

j_gene: TRBJ2-1
d_gene: TRBD2
abundance: -
v_gene: TRBV5-4
CDR3aa: CASSLTGGTYNEQFF
CDR3nt: TGTGCCAGCAGCTTAACGGGGGGAACCTACAATGAGCAGTTCTTC

j_gene: TRBJ2-3
d_gene: TRBD1
abundance: -
v_gene: TRBV9
CDR3aa: CASSVVGTDNTQYF
CDR3nt: TGTGCCAGCAGCGTAGTAGGGACAGACAATACGCAGTATTTT

j_gene: TRBJ1-2
d_gene: -
abundance: -
v_gene: TRBV28
CDR3aa: CASSSTPHGYTF
CDR3nt: TGTGCCAGCAGTTCAACCCCACATGGCTACACCTTC

j_gene: TRBJ2-1
d_gene: -
abundance: -
v_gene: TRBV1
CDR3aa: CTSSQESGTRPYNEQFF
CDR3nt: TGCACCAGCAGCCAGGAATCCGGGACTAGGCCATACAATGAGCAGTTCTTC

j_gene: TRBJ1-1
d_gene: TRBD1
abundance: -
v_gene: TRBV19
CDR3aa: CASSPQGARGEAFF
CDR3nt: TGTGCCAGTAGCCCACAGGGGGCGCGTGGAGAAGCTTTCTTT

j_gene: TRBJ2-5
d_gene: TRBD2
abundance: -
v_gene: TRBV30
CDR3aa: CAWSMKGLAGQETQYF
CDR3nt: TGTGCCTGGAGTATGAAAGGACTAGCGGGCCAAGAGACCCAGTACTTC

j_gene: TRBJ1-5
d_gene: TRBD1
abundance: -
v_gene: TRBV18
CDR3aa: CASSPGVEGANQPQHF
CDR3nt: TGTGCCAGCTCACCCGGAGTGGAGGGGGCCAATCAGCCCCAGCATTTT

j_gene: TRBJ1-4
d_gene: -
abundance: -
v_gene: TRBV7-2
CDR3aa: CASRLTGSNEKLFF
CDR3nt: TGTGCCAGCAGGTTAACAGGGTCTAATGAAAAACTGTTTTTT

j_gene: TRBJ1-5
d_gene: -
abundance: -
v_gene: TRBV7-3
CDR3aa: CASSLKTGQPQHF
CDR3nt: TGTGCCAGCAGCTTAAAAACAGGCCAGCCCCAGCATTTT

j_gene: TRBJ1-2
d_gene: -
abundance: -
v_gene: TRBV27
CDR3aa: CASSSGSRAYGYTF
CDR3nt: TGTGCCAGCAGTTCGGGCTCTCGGGCCTATGGCTACACCTTC

j_gene: TRBJ1-2
d_gene: -
abundance: -
v_gene: TRBV2
CDR3aa: CASSAFVADTYGYTF
CDR3nt: TGTGCCAGCAGTGCTTTTGTGGCAGACACCTATGGCTACACCTTC

j_gene: TRBJ1-1
d_gene: TRBD1
abundance: once
v_gene: TRBV15
CDR3aa: CATRGQPNTEAFF
CDR3nt: TGTGCCACCAGGGGACAGCCGAACACTGAAGCTTTCTTT

j_gene: TRBJ2-2
d_gene: TRBD2
abundance: -
v_gene: TRBV4-1
CDR3aa: CASSLSGGGVSGELFF
CDR3nt: TGCGCCAGCAGCCTGAGCGGCGGGGGGGTATCCGGGGAGCTGTTTTTT

j_gene: TRBJ1-1
d_gene: -
abundance: -
v_gene: TRBV5-1
CDR3aa: CASSLAGETEAFF
CDR3nt: TGCGCCAGCAGCTTGGCCGGGGAAACTGAAGCTTTCTTT

j_gene: TRBJ1-6
d_gene: -
abundance: -
v_gene: TRBV4-1
CDR3aa: CASSQGLPRGRNSPLHF
CDR3nt: TGCGCCAGCAGCCAAGGTCTCCCGCGGGGGAGGAATTCACCCCTCCACTTT

j_gene: TRBJ1-5
d_gene: -
abundance: -
v_gene: TRBV7-9
CDR3aa: CASSSARQAGNQPQHF
CDR3nt: TGTGCCAGCAGCTCAGCCCGACAGGCCGGCAATCAGCCCCAGCATTTT

j_gene: TRBJ2-5
d_gene: TRBD1
abundance: -
v_gene: TRBV29-1
CDR3aa: CSVFRGETQYF
CDR3nt: TGCAGCGTTTTCAGGGGGGAGACCCAGTACTTC

j_gene: TRBJ2-1
d_gene: -
abundance: -
v_gene: TRBV5-5
CDR3aa: CASNQRGAYNEQFF
CDR3nt: TGTGCCAGCAACCAACGGGGAGCCTACAATGAGCAGTTCTTC

j_gene: TRBJ2-3
d_gene: TRBD2
abundance: -
v_gene: TRBV4-1
CDR3aa: CASSQGRTSGPTDTQYF
CDR3nt: TGCGCCAGCAGCCAAGGGAGGACTAGCGGACCCACAGATACGCAGTATTTT

j_gene: TRBJ2-5
d_gene: -
abundance: -
v_gene: TRBV5-1
CDR3aa: CASRRLEETQYF
CDR3nt: TGCGCCAGCAGGCGTTTAGAGGAGACCCAGTACTTC

j_gene: TRBJ2-7
d_gene: TRBD2
abundance: -
v_gene: TRBV5-6
CDR3aa: CASSGLAVDKQYF
CDR3nt: TGTGCCAGCAGCGGACTAGCGGTCGACAAGCAGTACTTC

j_gene: TRBJ1-4
d_gene: -
abundance: -
v_gene: TRBV11-2
CDR3aa: CASSLQGVNEKLFF
CDR3nt: TGTGCCAGCAGCTTGCAAGGTGTTAATGAAAAACTGTTTTTT

j_gene: TRBJ2-3
d_gene: -
abundance: -
v_gene: TRBV4-3
CDR3aa: CASSLTRGTDTQYF
CDR3nt: TGCGCCAGCAGCCTGACACGGGGTACAGATACGCAGTATTTT

j_gene: TRBJ2-2
d_gene: TRBD2
abundance: -
v_gene: TRBV4-1
CDR3aa: CASSQDWSGRAGELFF
CDR3nt: TGCGCCAGCAGCCAAGATTGGTCAGGGAGGGCCGGGGAGCTGTTTTTT

j_gene: TRBJ1-6
d_gene: -
abundance: few
v_gene: TRBV7-8
CDR3aa: CASSLVRGSDSPLHF
CDR3nt: TGTGCCAGCAGCTTAGTTCGGGGTTCAGATTCACCCCTCCACTTT

j_gene: TRBJ2-5
d_gene: TRBD1
abundance: -
v_gene: TRBV6-1
CDR3aa: CASTEAYRGQTQYF
CDR3nt: TGTGCCAGCACCGAGGCCTACAGGGGTCAGACCCAGTACTTC